These 18 T cell receptor beta chains came from one sample sequenced in a study of CD8 T cells in Susac syndrome. Random hexamers were used to reverse transcribe 0.5 to 1 ug of RNA. TCRdb analysed the immunoSEQ multiplex PCR reads with MiXCR anew, one entry per CDR3 protein. This sample has some 52,000 distinct CDR3 sequences; approximately 93% occur once, and the top ten carry roughly 0.5%. Sample: CD8+ T cells from PBMCs. These receptors all come from a human donor with multiple sclerosis.

The chain is built from TRBV5-6 and TRBJ2-5; D might be TRBD2 (7 bases). V dropped 0 bases and J dropped 4 bases, with 10 bases sitting between them. Looked up from germline, CDR1 is SGHDT and CDR2 is YYEEEE. The CDR3 loop spans 14 amino acids. The CDR3 coding sequence is TGTGCCAGCAGCTTGGGGGGGGGCCCAGAGACCCAGTACTTC. This codes for CASSLGGGPETQYF.

The chain combines TRBV4-2 with TRBJ2-1, with D hard to call. V lost 2 bases and J lost 7, with 9 bases in between. Per the germline V gene, CDR1 is LGHNA and CDR2 is YNFKEQ. The CDR3 has 13 residues. CDR3 amino acids: CASSQLGKNEQFF. The CDR3 DNA is TGTGCCAGCAGCCAATTGGGTAAGAATGAGCAGTTCTTC.

The chain employs TRBV6-6 and TRBJ1-2; D call uncertain. With 6 bases removed from V and 8 bases from J, the gap between germline ends came to 16 bases. CDR1 is MNHNY and CDR2 is SVGAGI in the germline V gene (reference sequence). The CDR3 contains 13 residues. CDR3 region: CASSLYGPRGYTF. CDR3 nucleotides: TGTGCCAGCAGCCTATACGGCCCTAGGGGCTACACCTTC.

V gene TRBV20-1 combines with J gene TRBJ2-3; the match to TRBD2 covers 13 bases. This CDR3 comprises 21 residues. The V gene's germline CDR1 is DFQATT and CDR2 SNEGSKA (reference sequence). V shed 0 bases, J shed 0 bases, and the junction held 15 bases outside the gene matches. The CDR3, as DNA: TGCAGTGCTAGAGATCTTGGGACTAGCGGGGTTTGGAGGTTTAGCACAGATACGCAGTATTTT. Translated, it gives CSARDLGTSGVWRFSTDTQYF.

This rearrangement joins TRBV20-1 to TRBJ2-7; 10 bases are a match to TRBD2. CDR1 is DFQATT and CDR2 is SNEGSKA in the germline V gene (reference sequence). The V gene end was trimmed by 2 bases and the J gene end by 2 bases; junction bases not matched to a gene: 6. The CDR3 is 15 amino acids. CDR3 bases: TGCAGTGCTAGAACCCTAGCGGGGGAAGCCTACGAGCAGTACTTC. Protein sequence: CSARTLAGEAYEQYF.

V gene TRBV9 combines with J gene TRBJ1-2; D gene ambiguous. V lost 0 bases to trimming and J lost 3 bases, with 9 bases between them. The CDR3 length is 14 residues. Looked up from germline, CDR1 is SGDLS and CDR2 is YYNGEE. The CDR3 protein is CASSVGDTHYGYTF. CDR3 nucleotide sequence: TGTGCCAGCAGCGTAGGAGACACGCACTATGGCTACACCTTC. Supplemented by reference TRBV9 and TRBJ1-2, the full variable domain reads DSGVTQTPKHLITATGQRVTLRCSPRSGDLSVYWYQQSLDQGLQFLIQYYNGEERAKGNILERFSAQQFPDLHSELNLSSLELGDSALYFCASSVGDTHYGYTFGSGTRLTVV.

The chain has TRBV27 and TRBJ1-1, with D perhaps TRBD1 (6 bases). CDR1 is MNHEY, CDR2 SMNVEV, per germline (reference sequence). The CDR3 totals 17 residues. Trimming shortened V by 3 bases and J by 0 bases, and 17 bases separated the two germline ends. The CDR3 sequence is CASSFLTSTGMNTEAFF. The CDR3 DNA reads TGTGCCAGCAGTTTCTTGACATCGACAGGTATGAACACTGAAGCTTTCTTT.

This chain joins TRBV6-5 and TRBJ2-5; 8 positions match TRBD2. This CDR3 contains 14 residues. V gave up 2 bases and J gave up 4 bases; unmatched junction bases: 3. CDR1 MNHEY and CDR2 SVGAGI come from the germline V gene. The CDR3 is CASSYIRGGETQYF. CDR3 DNA sequence: TGTGCCAGCAGTTACATACGGGGGGGAGAGACCCAGTACTTC.

This chain's CDR3 is CSARGGANGNSPLHF. The DNA of the CDR3 is TGCAGTGCTAGAGGGGGGGCGAACGGTAATTCACCCCTCCACTTT. The chain links TRBV20-1 to TRBJ1-6; tentative D call: TRBD1 (6 bases). Per germline, CDR1 DFQATT and CDR2 SNEGSKA (reference sequence). The CDR3 has 15 amino acids. Deletions cut 1 base from V and 6 bases from J, with 13 bases between.

V and J are TRBV5-6 and TRBJ1-6; no clear D gene. Trimming left V 5 bases short and J 10 bases short, with 10 bases between. CDR3 length: 12 residues. Germline CDR1 and CDR2: SGHDT and YYEEEE. The CDR3 is CASSLGSSPLHF. In nucleotides, the CDR3 is TGTGCCAGCAGTCTCGGGAGCTCACCCCTCCACTTT.

The chain is built from TRBV7-9 and TRBJ2-1; D is ambiguous. The germline gives CDR1 SEHNR, CDR2 FQNEAQ (reference sequence). The CDR3 extends over 12 amino acids. Trimming took off 2 bases at V and 5 bases at J, with 4 bases between the two ends. The CDR3 sequence: CASSLSHNEQFF. The CDR3 DNA is TGTGCCAGCAGCTTAAGCCACAATGAGCAGTTCTTC.

This sequence joins TRBV3-1 and TRBJ2-2; TRBD2 might be the D (5 bases). Per the germline V gene, CDR1 is LGHDT and CDR2 is YNNKEL (reference sequence). This CDR3 has 17 amino acids. Trimming pared 0 bases from V and 0 bases from J, leaving 11 bases between. CDR3 amino acids: CASSQDRRIANTGELFF. The DNA of the CDR3 is TGTGCCAGCAGCCAAGATCGGAGGATCGCGAACACCGGGGAGCTGTTTTTT.

This sequence joins TRBV6-2 or TRBV6-3 and TRBJ2-5; unclear D gene. The CDR3 consists of 14 residues. The ends were cut back, 5 bases at V and 0 bases at J, with 10 bases in the middle. The germline V gene has CDR1 MNHEY and CDR2 SVGEGT. The CDR3 DNA follows: TGTGCCAGCAGTCCGACCATTTACCAAGAGACCCAGTACTTC. Its translation: CASSPTIYQETQYF.

This sequence joins TRBV6-2 or TRBV6-3 and TRBJ2-3; D call uncertain. This CDR3 contains 14 residues. V dropped 3 bases and J dropped 2 bases, with 9 bases sitting between them. Per germline, CDR1 MNHEY and CDR2 SVGEGT. CDR3 nucleotide sequence: TGTGCCAGCAGTTATTTGCAGGCCACAGATACGCAGTATTTT. Its translation is CASSYLQATDTQYF.

In DNA form, the CDR3 reads TGTGCCAGCAGCTTCTACTACGAGCAGTACTTC. Amino acids: CASSFYYEQYF. The gene calls are TRBV7-2 and TRBJ2-7; D not certain. The length of the CDR3 is 11 residues. V lost 3 bases and J 3 bases, leaving 3 bases between the germline ends. Germline V gene data show CDR1 as SGHTA and CDR2 as FQGNSA.

J is TRBJ2-1 and V is TRBV5-6, with D tentatively TRBD1 or TRBD2 (5 bases each). The germline V gene encodes CDR1 SGHDT and CDR2 YYEEEE. V was cut by 2 bases and J by 3 bases, with 12 bases left in between. The CDR3 runs 15 residues. For the CDR3, the DNA is TGTGCCAGCAGCTTCGACCGGGACGGCTACAATGAGCAGTTCTTC. Translation: CASSFDRDGYNEQFF.

This clonotype was found once. This sequence joins TRBV20-1 and TRBJ1-2; D possibly corresponds to TRBD1 (6 bases). Germline V gene sequence: CDR1 DFQATT, CDR2 SNEGSKA (reference sequence). This CDR3 spans 16 amino acids. V was cut by 5 bases and J by 2 bases, with 21 bases left in between. DNA for the CDR3: TGCAGTGCTGGCCGGGACACCGACCAAATAAACTATGGCTACACCTTC. Amino acids: CSAGRDTDQINYGYTF.

This chain links TRBV4-3 with TRBJ1-5; D is undetermined. With 0 bases removed from V and 4 bases from J, the gap between germline ends came to 13 bases. The CDR3 has 16 residues. Per the germline V gene, CDR1 is LGHNA and CDR2 is YSLEER. The CDR3 reads CASSQDFPGMNQPQHF. The CDR3 DNA reads TGCGCCAGCAGCCAAGATTTCCCGGGGATGAATCAGCCCCAGCATTTT.